Reported below is one TCR beta chain. Nothing much larger sits one base from this clone, and base qualities are not available. V loses 2 bases of germline sequence and J loses 3 bases, and the interval between the two ends is 10 bases. From its cysteine to its phenylalanine, the CDR3 spans 15 amino acids. Only the CDR3 part of the read is kept: 45 bases, read in frame from the first base. The germline V gene (reference sequence) sets CDR1 to SEHNR and CDR2 to FQNEAQ. The sample belongs to a study of graft-versus-host responses after intestinal transplantation (dated by TCRdb to about 2021). Background for the entire study: The transplants that recipients got were multivisceral, liver-intestinal, or isolated intestinal. Every recipient was given anti-thymocyte globulin induction, then maintenance tacrolimus and steroids for around three years. Graft-versus-host and host-versus-graft alloreactive T cell clones were tracked in the graft, circulation and bone marrow after intestinal transplantation using bulk TCR-beta CDR3 sequencing. Alloreactive clones were identified by sequencing pre-transplant mixed lymphocyte reaction products and comparing them with unstimulated pre-transplant donor and recipient T cells. The cohort enrolled about 23 intestinal transplant recipients, one of whom was a retransplant, and a few patients without pretransplant specimens were excluded. Donor T cell macrochimerism was defined as a peak of at least 4% donor T cells among recipient peripheral blood mononuclear cells. Samples from a few later patients were sequenced in-house on an Illumina MiSeq with MiXCR processing rather than by the commercial service.

The time point label, as the study defines it: cells obtained before transplantation from donor or recipient. Mixed lymphocyte reactions plated approximately 200,000 CFSE-labeled pre-transplant responders with approximately 200,000 irradiated violet-dye-labeled stimulators and were cultured for around six days. After the mixed lymphocyte reaction, proliferating CD3+CD4+CFSE-low and CD3+CD8+CFSE-low responder cells were FACS-sorted on a BD Influx sorter. Study-wide findings and limitations: GvH clones were found in recipient bone marrow, and some of the GvH clones appeared earlier in ileal mucosa or blood, which is consistent with an intestinal mucosal origin. The relatively low number and heterogeneity of intestinal transplant patients limited the conclusions. Patients with donor T cell macrochimerism had high GvH to HvG T cell clonal ratios in their allografts. Early after transplant, peak levels of circulating GvH clones were associated with declines in HvG clones.

Library generation was performed with the immunoSEQ multiplex PCR assay. For most patients, genomic DNA was isolated with the Qiagen DNeasy Blood and Tissue Kit and sent frozen to Adaptive Biotechnologies for TCR sequencing. High-throughput TCR-beta CDR3 sequencing of genomic DNA from most patients was performed by Adaptive Biotechnologies. On the study's bioinformatics: Adaptive's ImmunoSEQ software supplied the TCR sequencing data for around 19 patients, while MiXCR and VDJtools were used to process a few other patients. To correct CD4 versus CD8 sorting errors, any sequence found in both subsets at a frequency ratio below 5:1 was removed. CDR3 nucleotide sequences shared between donor and recipient were removed because the origin of such sequences could not be assigned. To be classed as alloreactive, a clone needed at least 2-fold expansion over unstimulated cells and a minimum CFSE-low frequency of 0.002% (template counts) or 0.001% (read counts). A clone was considered mappable if detected in the sequenced pre-transplant spleen, lymph node, or MLR CFSE-low populations of the donor or recipient. Cumulative frequency of alloreactive clones was calculated as a percentage of all sequences weighted by copy number. TCRdb re-hosts the immuneACCESS table, in-frame sequences only. Its copies lack some clones; in the studies checked, an unresolved V gene accounts for under half of them, and the cause for the rest is not known. V, J and clone size are taken as reported in that table, and D and trimming were inferred from the DNA itself. In all, the sample holds fewer than 25,000 clones, and around three fifths of those were seen once. Approximately 1% of the sample is in the top ten clones.

This sequence was found in a human patient who received an intestinal transplant. The sequence joins TRBV7-9 to TRBJ1-4; the D gene is possibly TRBD1, with 5 bases matching. Sequences were derived from alloreactive CD4+ T cells from a mixed lymphocyte reaction culture, sampled before intestinal transplant. What the cell subset or site label conveys for this sample: CFSE-low proliferating T cells sorted from roughly 6-day pre-transplant mixed lymphocyte reaction (GvH or HvG direction). For the CDR3, the sequence is CASSLTGVPNEKLFF. Here is the DNA: TGTGCCAGCAGCTTAACGGGGGTACCTAATGAAAAACTGTTTTTT.